This T cell receptor (beta chain) derives from a study of blood T cell repertoires in COVID-19. This CDR3 is built from 13 residues. V was shortened by 4 bases and J by 2 bases, with 7 bases between the two germline ends. CDR1 and CDR2 (germline): MNHEY, SMNVEV (reference sequence). This table comes from immunoSEQ multiplex PCR, and its TCRdb copy is limited to in-frame clones, with some not included. The sample includes some 110,000 clones, 70% to 75% of them seen just once. The sample consisted of peripheral blood. The sequence derives from a man older than 75 with COVID-19, enrolled during active disease. V and J are TRBV27 and TRBJ2-3; D ambiguous. CDR3 protein: CASSSTFTDTQYF. In DNA form, the CDR3 reads TGTGCCAGCAGTTCAACTTTCACAGATACGCAGTATTTT.